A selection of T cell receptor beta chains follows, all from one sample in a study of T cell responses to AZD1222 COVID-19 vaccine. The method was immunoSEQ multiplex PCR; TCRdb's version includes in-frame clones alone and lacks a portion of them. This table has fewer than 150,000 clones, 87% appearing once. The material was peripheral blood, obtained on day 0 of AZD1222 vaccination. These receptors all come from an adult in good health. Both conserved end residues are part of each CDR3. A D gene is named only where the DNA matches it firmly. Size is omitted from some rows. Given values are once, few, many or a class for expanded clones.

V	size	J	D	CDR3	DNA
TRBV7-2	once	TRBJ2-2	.	CASSLGEKGRELFF	TGTGCCAGCAGCTTAGGAGAGAAGGGCCGGGAGCTGTTTTTT
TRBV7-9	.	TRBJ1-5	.	CANKNSNQPQHF	TGTGCCAACAAGAATAGCAATCAGCCCCAGCATTTT
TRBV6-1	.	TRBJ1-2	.	CASSEGNLNYGYTF	TGTGCCAGCAGTGAAGGCAACCTTAACTATGGCTACACCTTC
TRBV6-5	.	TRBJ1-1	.	CASSYSIWNTEAFF	TGTGCCAGCAGTTACTCGATCTGGAACACTGAAGCTTTCTTT
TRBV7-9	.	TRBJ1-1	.	CASSLEVGRFAEAFF	TGTGCCAGCAGCTTAGAGGTTGGCAGGTTTGCTGAAGCTTTCTTT
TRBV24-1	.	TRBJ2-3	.	CATSDLWDSTDTQYF	TGTGCCACCAGTGATTTATGGGACAGCACAGATACGCAGTATTTT
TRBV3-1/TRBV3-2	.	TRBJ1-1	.	CASSRGGHPAFF	TGTGCCAGCAGCCGGGGGGGACACCCGGCTTTCTTT
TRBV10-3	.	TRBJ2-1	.	CAGATRDSNNEQFF	TGTGCCGGGGCGACCCGGGACTCCAACAATGAGCAGTTCTTC
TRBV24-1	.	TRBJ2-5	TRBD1	CATSDSQQGEQETQYF	TGTGCCACCAGTGATTCCCAACAGGGGGAACAAGAGACCCAGTACTTC
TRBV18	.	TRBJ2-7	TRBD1	CASSPGKEPGQGPLGPPYEQYF	TGTGCCAGCTCACCAGGTAAAGAGCCGGGACAGGGGCCCCTAGGTCCCCCCTACGAGCAGTACTTC
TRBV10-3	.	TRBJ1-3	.	CAIRAGSGNTIYF	TGTGCCATCCGGGCGGGCTCTGGAAACACCATATATTTT
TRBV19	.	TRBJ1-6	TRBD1	CASSRDRGDSPLHF	TGTGCCAGTAGTAGGGACAGGGGAGACTCACCCCTCCACTTT
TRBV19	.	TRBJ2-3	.	CASSTGGWADTQYF	TGTGCCAGTAGTACTGGTGGTTGGGCAGATACGCAGTATTTT
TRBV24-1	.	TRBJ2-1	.	CATNGPYNEQFF	TGTGCCACCAACGGACCCTACAATGAGCAGTTCTTC
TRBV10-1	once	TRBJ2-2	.	CASSAVGRRTGTGELFF	TGCGCCAGCAGTGCGGTAGGCAGGCGAACGGGCACCGGGGAGCTGTTTTTT
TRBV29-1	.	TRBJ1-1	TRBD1	CSAGDRTRNTEAFF	TGCAGCGCCGGGGACAGGACAAGGAACACTGAAGCTTTCTTT
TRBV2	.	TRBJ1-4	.	CASNNLGQGSEKLFF	TGTGCCAGCAATAACCTCGGGCAGGGGAGCGAAAAACTGTTTTTT
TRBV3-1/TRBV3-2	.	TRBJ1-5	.	CASSPGGSRLPQHF	TGTGCCAGCAGCCCAGGCGGTTCTCGATTGCCCCAGCATTTT
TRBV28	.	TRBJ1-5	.	CASSRGGSSNQPQHF	TGTGCCAGCAGCAGAGGGGGTTCAAGCAATCAGCCCCAGCATTTT
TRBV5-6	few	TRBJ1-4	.	CASSLAKGGPTNEKLFF	TGTGCCAGCAGCTTGGCCAAGGGCGGACCAACTAATGAAAAACTGTTTTTT
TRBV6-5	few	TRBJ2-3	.	CASSYWGDRSTQYF	TGTGCCAGCAGTTACTGGGGGGACAGAAGTACGCAGTATTTT
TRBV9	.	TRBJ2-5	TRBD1	CASSATGKETQYF	TGTGCCAGCAGCGCGACAGGGAAAGAGACCCAGTACTTC
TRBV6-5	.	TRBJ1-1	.	CASTGTLGTEAFF	TGTGCCAGCACGGGGACGCTTGGCACTGAAGCTTTCTTT
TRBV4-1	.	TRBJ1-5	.	CASSPEVNQPQHF	TGCGCCAGCAGCCCGGAGGTGAATCAGCCCCAGCATTTT
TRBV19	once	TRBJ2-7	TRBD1	CASSRDRELGEQYF	TGTGCCAGTTCCCGGGACAGGGAATTGGGGGAGCAGTACTTC
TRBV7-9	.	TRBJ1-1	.	CASSFSEEEAFF	TGTGCCAGCAGCTTCTCAGAGGAGGAAGCTTTCTTT
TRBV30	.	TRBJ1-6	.	CAWEGQINSPLHF	TGTGCCTGGGAGGGGCAGATTAATTCACCCCTCCACTTT
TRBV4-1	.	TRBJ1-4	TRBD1	CASSRQDRVNEKLFF	TGCGCCAGCAGCCGCCAGGACAGGGTTAATGAAAAACTGTTTTTT
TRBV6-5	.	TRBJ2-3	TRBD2	CATRLAGEDTQYF	TGTGCCACCCGACTAGCGGGGGAAGATACGCAGTATTTT
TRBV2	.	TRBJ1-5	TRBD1	CASSEKQGAYQPQHF	TGTGCCAGCAGTGAAAAACAGGGGGCGTATCAGCCCCAGCATTTT
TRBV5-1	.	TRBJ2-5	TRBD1	CASSFQGAEETQYF	TGCGCCAGCAGCTTCCAGGGGGCTGAGGAGACCCAGTACTTC
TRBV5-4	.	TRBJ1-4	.	CASSWGTPNEKLFF	TGTGCCAGCAGCTGGGGGACACCTAATGAAAAACTGTTTTTT
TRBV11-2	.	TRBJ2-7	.	CASSLGQYYEQYF	TGTGCCAGCAGCTTAGGGCAGTACTACGAGCAGTACTTC
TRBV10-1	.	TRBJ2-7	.	CASRLDHGRHEQYF	TGCGCCAGCAGGCTCGACCACGGTCGCCACGAGCAGTACTTC
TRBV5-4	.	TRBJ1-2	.	CASSLWQDYGYTF	TGTGCCAGCAGCTTGTGGCAGGACTATGGCTACACCTTC
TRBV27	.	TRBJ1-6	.	CASRAGPRNSPLHF	TGTGCCAGCAGAGCGGGCCCGAGAAATTCACCCCTCCACTTT
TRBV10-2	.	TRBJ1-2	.	CASSDPGLPPSYTF	TGCGCCAGCAGTGACCCCGGACTCCCGCCTTCCTACACCTTC
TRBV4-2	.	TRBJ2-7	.	CASSQSVETAPYEQYF	TGTGCCAGCAGCCAAAGTGTTGAGACAGCGCCCTACGAGCAGTACTTC
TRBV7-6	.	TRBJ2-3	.	CASSRLPRGSQTDTQYF	TGTGCCAGCAGTCGGCTCCCGAGGGGTTCACAAACAGATACGCAGTATTTT
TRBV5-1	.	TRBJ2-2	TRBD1	CASSLARTGNTGELFF	TGCGCCAGCAGCCTCGCCCGGACAGGGAACACCGGGGAGCTGTTTTTT
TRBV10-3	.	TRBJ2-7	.	CAISDGGLTYEQYF	TGTGCCATCAGTGATGGCGGGCTTACCTACGAGCAGTACTTC
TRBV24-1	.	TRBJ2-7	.	CATSPSGTETFEQYF	TGTGCCACCAGTCCCAGCGGGACAGAGACTTTCGAGCAGTACTTC
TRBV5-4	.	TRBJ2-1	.	CASSLGQGDEQFF	TGTGCCAGCAGCTTGGGGCAGGGCGATGAGCAGTTCTTC
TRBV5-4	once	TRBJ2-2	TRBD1	CASSWRGQGALSNTGELFF	TGTGCCAGCAGCTGGAGAGGACAGGGGGCGCTTTCGAACACCGGGGAGCTGTTTTTT
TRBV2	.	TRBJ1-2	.	CASRGGREHYGYTF	TGTGCCAGCAGGGGGGGTAGGGAGCACTATGGCTACACCTTC
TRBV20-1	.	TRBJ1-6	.	CSARAGGPLHF	TGCAGTGCTAGAGCCGGCGGACCCCTCCACTTT
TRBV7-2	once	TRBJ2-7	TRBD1	CASSPRQGQGLEYF	TGTGCCAGCAGCCCCCGACAGGGTCAGGGATTGGAGTACTTC
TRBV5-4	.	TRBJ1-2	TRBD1	CASSPRTGADYGYTF	TGTGCCAGCAGCCCGAGGACAGGGGCAGACTATGGCTACACCTTC
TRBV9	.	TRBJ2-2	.	CASSVAGGGIGELFF	TGTGCCAGCAGCGTAGCTGGGGGCGGCATCGGGGAGCTGTTTTTT
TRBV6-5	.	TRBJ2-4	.	CASSYGVGGIQYF	TGTGCCAGCAGTTACGGGGTCGGAGGCATTCAGTACTTC
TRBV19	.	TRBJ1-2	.	CASSWANYGYTF	TGTGCCAGTAGTTGGGCAAACTATGGCTACACCTTC
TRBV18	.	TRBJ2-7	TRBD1	CASSPYGRTGGHEQYF	TGTGCCAGCTCACCATACGGGAGAACAGGGGGACACGAGCAGTACTTC